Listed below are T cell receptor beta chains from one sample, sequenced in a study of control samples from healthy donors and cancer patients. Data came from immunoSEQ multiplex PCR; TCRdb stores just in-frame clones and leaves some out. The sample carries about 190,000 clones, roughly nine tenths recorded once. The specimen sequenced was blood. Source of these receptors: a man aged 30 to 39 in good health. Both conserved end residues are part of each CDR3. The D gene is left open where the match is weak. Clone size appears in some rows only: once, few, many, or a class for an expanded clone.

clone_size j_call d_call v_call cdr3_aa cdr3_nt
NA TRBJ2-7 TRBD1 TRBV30 CAWSVLRQGMYEQYF TGTGCCTGGAGTGTATTAAGACAGGGCATGTACGAGCAGTACTTC
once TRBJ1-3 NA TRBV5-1 CASSPDRSGNTIYF TGCGCCAGCAGCCCGGACCGCTCTGGAAACACCATATATTTT
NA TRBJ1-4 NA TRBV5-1 CASSSTGSWEKLFF TGCGCCAGCAGCTCTACAGGGAGTTGGGAAAAACTGTTTTTT
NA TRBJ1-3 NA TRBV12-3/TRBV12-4 CASTSGNTIYF TGTGCCAGCACTTCTGGAAACACCATATATTTT
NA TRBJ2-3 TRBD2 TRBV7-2 CASRELAGGGGSDTQYF TGTGCCAGCAGGGAACTAGCGGGGGGCGGGGGCTCAGATACGCAGTATTTT
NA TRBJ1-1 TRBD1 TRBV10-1 CASSELDRGPTEAFF TGCGCCAGCAGTGAGTTGGACAGGGGTCCCACTGAAGCTTTCTTT
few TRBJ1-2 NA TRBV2 CASSELRGLDGYTF TGTGCCAGCAGTGAATTGCGAGGGTTGGATGGCTACACCTTC
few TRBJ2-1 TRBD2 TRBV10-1 CASSEGDSGIDEQFF TGCGCCAGCAGTGAAGGCGATAGCGGGATCGATGAGCAGTTCTTC
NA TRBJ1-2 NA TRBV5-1 CASTESGGSYGYTF TGCGCCAGCACCGAGAGCGGGGGTTCTTATGGCTACACCTTC
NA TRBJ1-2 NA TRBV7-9 CASSLATGGYGYTF TGTGCCAGCAGCTTAGCGACGGGGGGCTATGGCTACACCTTC
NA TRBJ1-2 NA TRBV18 CASSPLTPESGNYGYTF TGTGCCAGCTCACCACTTACTCCAGAGTCGGGGAACTATGGCTACACCTTC
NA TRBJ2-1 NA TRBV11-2 CASEFQGRGEQFF TGTGCCAGCGAGTTCCAGGGTCGTGGTGAGCAGTTCTTC
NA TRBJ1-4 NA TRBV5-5 CASSFHEKLFF TGTGCCAGCAGCTTTCATGAAAAACTGTTTTTT
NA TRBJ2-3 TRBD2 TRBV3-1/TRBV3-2 CASSREGYTDTQYF TGTGCCAGCAGCCGGGAGGGGTACACAGATACGCAGTATTTT
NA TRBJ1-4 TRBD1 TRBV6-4 CASRDRVIEKLFF TGTGCCAGCAGGGACAGGGTTATTGAAAAACTGTTTTTT